The TCR beta chain described here comes from a study of radiation and T cells in renal cell carcinoma. Study results and caveats: From baseline, blood top tumor clonotypes peaked at 2 weeks post-radiation. No pretreatment tumor biopsies were available for baseline clonotypes.

Profiled with immunoSEQ multiplex PCR; TCRdb holds only in-frame clones, not every one. Seen here are 120,000 or so clones, about 81% observed once, and the top ten hold approximately 1.9%. A remark on this clone: Antigen: not known.

The CDR3 has 15 amino acids. Germline V CDR1 and CDR2: MDHEN, SYDVKM. Trimming stripped 6 bases from V and 8 bases from J, with 22 bases between. Time point indicated: blood 2 weeks post-SBRT. Described treatment: 15 Gy SBRT to primary tumor, nephrectomy 4 weeks later. This TCR was sampled from a woman in her sixties or seventies with renal cell carcinoma. This rearrangement joins TRBV28 to TRBJ1-2; D is ambiguous. The material was blood, obtained from a patient whose treatment included radiotherapy and nephrectomy. The CDR3 DNA reads as TGTGCCAGCAGGTTTCCCCTGGGAGGAAGAGGCGGCTACACCTTC. Its translation: CASRFPLGGRGGYTF.